This is a list of T cell receptor beta chains from one sample in a study of blood T cell repertoires in COVID-19. Profiled with immunoSEQ multiplex PCR; TCRdb holds only in-frame clones, not every one. The repertoire holds 250,000 or so clones, around 87% seen once, with roughly 5% in the top ten. Sequenced sample: peripheral blood. These TCRs come from a woman aged 60-75 years with COVID-19, enrolled during active disease. CDR3s include the opening cysteine and the closing phenylalanine or tryptophan. D genes are given only for firm matches. Clone sizes are given selectively: once, few, many, or a class where the clone is expanded.

CDR3 protein: CASSRTGATEAFF
CDR3 DNA: TGTGCCAGTAGCCGTACAGGGGCCACTGAAGCTTTCTTT
D gene: TRBD1
clone size: once
J gene: TRBJ1-1
V gene: TRBV19

CDR3 protein: CASSAGRPGQGRSTEAFF
CDR3 DNA: TGTGCCAGCAGCGCTGGACGTCCGGGACAGGGGAGGTCCACTGAAGCTTTCTTT
D gene: TRBD1
clone size: .
J gene: TRBJ1-1
V gene: TRBV7-2

CDR3 protein: CASSRQGWYGYTF
CDR3 DNA: TGTGCCAGCAGCCGACAGGGGTGGTATGGCTACACCTTC
D gene: TRBD1
clone size: .
J gene: TRBJ1-2
V gene: TRBV7-9

CDR3 protein: CASSLGPTVSYEQYF
CDR3 DNA: TGCGCCAGCAGCTTGGGCCCGACAGTCTCCTACGAGCAGTACTTC
D gene: .
clone size: .
J gene: TRBJ2-7
V gene: TRBV5-1

CDR3 protein: CASSYVTSTDTQYF
CDR3 DNA: TGTGCCAGCAGTTACGTTACAAGCACAGATACGCAGTATTTT
D gene: .
clone size: few
J gene: TRBJ2-3
V gene: TRBV27

CDR3 protein: CASNPPLLAGGREQYF
CDR3 DNA: TGTGCCAGCAACCCCCCACTACTAGCGGGAGGGCGCGAGCAGTACTTC
D gene: TRBD2
clone size: .
J gene: TRBJ2-7
V gene: TRBV28

CDR3 protein: CASSSDRVLSTGELFF
CDR3 DNA: TGTGCCAGCAGCTCTGACAGGGTCTTATCGACCGGGGAGCTGTTTTTT
D gene: TRBD1
clone size: .
J gene: TRBJ2-2
V gene: TRBV5-4

CDR3 protein: CASSESGSPYNEQFF
CDR3 DNA: TGTGCCAGCAGCGAGAGCGGGAGCCCTTACAATGAGCAGTTCTTC
D gene: TRBD2
clone size: .
J gene: TRBJ2-1
V gene: TRBV7-3

CDR3 protein: CASSATSGNTIYF
CDR3 DNA: TGCGCCAGCAGTGCTACCTCTGGAAACACCATATATTTT
D gene: .
clone size: .
J gene: TRBJ1-3
V gene: TRBV10-2

CDR3 protein: CASQYRGTVPNSPLHF
CDR3 DNA: TGTGCCTCCCAATACAGGGGTACCGTCCCTAATTCACCCCTCCACTTT
D gene: TRBD1
clone size: .
J gene: TRBJ1-6
V gene: TRBV30

CDR3 protein: CASSQVGLLSVGGPGHEQYF
CDR3 DNA: TGCGCCAGCAGCCAAGTGGGATTGCTATCAGTAGGGGGACCCGGCCACGAGCAGTACTTC
D gene: .
clone size: .
J gene: TRBJ2-7
V gene: TRBV4-1

CDR3 protein: CASSVGQGIRETQYF
CDR3 DNA: TGTGCCAGCAGTGTCGGACAGGGCATTCGAGAGACCCAGTACTTC
D gene: TRBD1
clone size: .
J gene: TRBJ2-5
V gene: TRBV2

CDR3 protein: CASSPRTALETQYF
CDR3 DNA: TGTGCCAGCTCACCACGGACAGCCCTAGAGACCCAGTACTTC
D gene: .
clone size: many
J gene: TRBJ2-5
V gene: TRBV18

CDR3 protein: CASSRTGTDNSPLHF
CDR3 DNA: TGTGCCAGTAGTAGAACTGGGACAGATAATTCACCCCTCCACTTT
D gene: TRBD1
clone size: .
J gene: TRBJ1-6
V gene: TRBV19

CDR3 protein: CASRRSGGNQPQHF
CDR3 DNA: TGTGCCAGCAGACGTTCGGGGGGCAATCAGCCCCAGCATTTT
D gene: .
clone size: .
J gene: TRBJ1-5
V gene: TRBV28

CDR3 protein: CASRNGGQGAYEQYF
CDR3 DNA: TGCGCCAGCAGGAATGGAGGACAGGGGGCCTACGAGCAGTACTTC
D gene: TRBD1
clone size: .
J gene: TRBJ2-7
V gene: TRBV4-1

CDR3 protein: CAWSRLAGTNEQFF
CDR3 DNA: TGTGCCTGGAGTAGACTAGCGGGAACCAATGAGCAGTTCTTC
D gene: TRBD2
clone size: .
J gene: TRBJ2-1
V gene: TRBV30

CDR3 protein: CASSPRFSGSSDEQFF
CDR3 DNA: TGTGCCAGCAGCCCCCGTTTTAGCGGGAGTTCGGATGAGCAGTTCTTC
D gene: TRBD2
clone size: .
J gene: TRBJ2-1
V gene: TRBV9

CDR3 protein: CASSLAGGLGNEQFF
CDR3 DNA: TGTGCCAGCAGCCTAGCGGGAGGGCTCGGCAATGAGCAGTTCTTC
D gene: TRBD2
clone size: .
J gene: TRBJ2-1
V gene: TRBV7-3

CDR3 protein: CASGNPGAWEKLFF
CDR3 DNA: TGTGCCAGCGGGAATCCAGGGGCCTGGGAAAAACTGTTTTTT
D gene: .
clone size: .
J gene: TRBJ1-4
V gene: TRBV27

CDR3 protein: CASSLALRSIRTGHYEQYF
CDR3 DNA: TGTGCCAGCAGCTTAGCGCTCCGCTCGATCCGCACAGGGCACTACGAGCAGTACTTC
D gene: .
clone size: .
J gene: TRBJ2-7
V gene: TRBV7-2

CDR3 protein: CASSGGTGLHIRAFF
CDR3 DNA: TGTGCCAGCAGTGGCGGGACAGGGTTACACATTCGGGCTTTCTTT
D gene: TRBD1
clone size: .
J gene: TRBJ1-1
V gene: TRBV2

CDR3 protein: CASSLQSGGYYNEQFF
CDR3 DNA: TGCGCCAGCAGCTTACAAAGCGGGGGTTACTACAATGAGCAGTTCTTC
D gene: TRBD2
clone size: .
J gene: TRBJ2-1
V gene: TRBV5-1

CDR3 protein: CASSRRQGARTGELFF
CDR3 DNA: TGTGCCAGCAGCCGGAGACAGGGGGCGCGAACCGGGGAGCTGTTTTTT
D gene: TRBD1
clone size: .
J gene: TRBJ2-2
V gene: TRBV28

CDR3 protein: CASSYRGETQYF
CDR3 DNA: TGTGCCAGCAGTTACAGGGGTGAGACCCAGTACTTC
D gene: .
clone size: .
J gene: TRBJ2-5
V gene: TRBV6-2/TRBV6-3

CDR3 protein: CASRIAGAVEEYF
CDR3 DNA: TGTGCCAGCAGGATAGCGGGAGCCGTCGAGGAGTATTTT
D gene: TRBD2
clone size: .
J gene: TRBJ2-3
V gene: TRBV6-5

CDR3 protein: CASSRGDRDYGYTF
CDR3 DNA: TGTGCCAGCTCACGAGGGGACAGGGACTATGGCTACACCTTC
D gene: TRBD1
clone size: .
J gene: TRBJ1-2
V gene: TRBV18

CDR3 protein: CASSPLSLAGGETQYF
CDR3 DNA: TGTGCCAGCAGCCCCCTTTCGCTAGCGGGAGGGGAGACCCAGTACTTC
D gene: TRBD2
clone size: .
J gene: TRBJ2-5
V gene: TRBV3-1/TRBV3-2